Shown below are 29 T cell receptor beta chains from a single sample sequenced in a study of blood T cell repertoires in COVID-19. Using immunoSEQ multiplex PCR, the repertoire was profiled, and TCRdb retains in-frame clones only, with some absent. This sample has 140,000 or so clones, with about 86% found just once. Material: peripheral blood. The receptors come from a human donor in a cohort sampled during active COVID-19.

The rearrangement joins TRBV11-3 to TRBJ2-7, with TRBD1 identical over 9 bases. Per germline, CDR1 SGHNT and CDR2 YENEEA. This CDR3 is built from 15 residues. The V gene end was trimmed by 2 bases and the J gene end by 3 bases; junction bases not matched to a gene: 5. The CDR3 sequence: CASSLRGQGGYEQYF. CDR3 DNA: TGTGCCAGCAGCTTACGGGGACAGGGAGGCTACGAGCAGTACTTC.

The genes are TRBV2 and TRBJ2-1; D is perhaps TRBD2 (6 bases). The CDR3 consists of 14 residues. V was pared by 8 bases and J by 0 bases, with 11 bases between. Germline lookup yields CDR1 SNHLY and CDR2 FYNNEI. The CDR3 spells CASRASVSYNEQFF. CDR3 DNA: TGTGCCAGCCGGGCTAGCGTCTCCTACAATGAGCAGTTCTTC.

Worth noting for this clone: Distinct nucleotide sequences in the sample also encode this CDR3. This chain connects TRBV5-1 to TRBJ2-5; TRBD2 agrees at 10 bases. The CDR3 is 15 residues long. The V gene end was trimmed by 0 bases and the J gene end by 5 bases; junction bases not matched to a gene: 4. Germline V lookup: CDR1 SGHRS, CDR2 YFSETQ. This chain's CDR3 is CASSLERGGRETQYF. The CDR3, as DNA: TGCGCCAGCAGCTTGGAGCGGGGGGGCAGGGAGACCCAGTACTTC.

V usage is TRBV19 and J usage is TRBJ1-5; the D is unclear. Trimming took 3 bases from V and 2 from J, leaving 20 bases between them. Germline lookup yields CDR1 LNHDA and CDR2 SQIVND (reference sequence). The CDR3 is 18 residues long. The CDR3 DNA reads TGTGCCAGTAGTATTTCCCCCCGGTTGGTCGGGGGCAATCAGCCCCAGCATTTT. Translating it yields CASSISPRLVGGNQPQHF.

The DNA of the CDR3 is TGTGCCAGCAGCCTGGGGAGGGGGTATACAGATACGCAGTATTTT. This translates into CASSLGRGYTDTQYF. The chain employs TRBV11-2 and TRBJ2-3; D is perhaps TRBD2 (7 bases). CDR3 length: 15 amino acids. Deletions cut 5 bases from V and 3 bases from J, with 15 bases between. Germline V gene sequence: CDR1 SGHAT, CDR2 FQNNGV.

This clone was detected a few times. The genes are TRBV9 and TRBJ1-5; D call uncertain. CDR1 is SGDLS, CDR2 YYNGEE, per germline. The CDR3 spans 15 residues. V was trimmed by 3 bases and J by 0 bases, leaving 10 bases between them. In DNA, the CDR3 is TGTGCCAGCAGCGCGAACAGTATTAGCAATCAGCCCCAGCATTTT. Amino acid sequence: CASSANSISNQPQHF. Using reference TRBV9 and TRBJ1-5 for the parts outside the CDR3, the full variable domain is DSGVTQTPKHLITATGQRVTLRCSPRSGDLSVYWYQQSLDQGLQFLIQYYNGEERAKGNILERFSAQQFPDLHSELNLSSLELGDSALYFCASSANSISNQPQHFGDGTRLSIL.

This clone has just one count. The V call is TRBV3-1 (or the pseudogene TRBV3-2), the J call TRBJ2-2, with a possible D match to TRBD1 (6 bases). CDR3 size: 15 residues. Germline CDR1 LGHDT, CDR2 YNNKEL (reference sequence). Trimming removed 0 bases from V and 6 bases from J, with 11 bases in between. DNA for the CDR3: TGTGCCAGCAGCCAAGATTCGGCAGGGGCCGGGGAGCTGTTTTTT. Its translation is CASSQDSAGAGELFF.

The CDR3 spells CASSKEGTGDRQPQHF. CDR3 DNA sequence: TGTGCCAGCAGCAAGGAAGGGACAGGGGATAGGCAGCCCCAGCATTTT. V and J are TRBV5-6 and TRBJ1-5; 10 nucleotides line up with TRBD1. This CDR3 is 16 amino acids long. The germline V gene has CDR1 SGHDT and CDR2 YYEEEE. The trim removed 4 bases at V and 7 bases at J, leaving 11 bases unmatched.

There are a few counts of this clone. The chain is built from TRBV9 and TRBJ2-3; the D gene is possibly TRBD2 (6 bases). This CDR3 is 16 amino acids long. The germline gives CDR1 SGDLS, CDR2 YYNGEE. Trimming took 3 bases from V and 0 from J, leaving 14 bases between them. As DNA, the CDR3 is TGTGCCAGCAGCGAGGGAGGACTCACTAGCACAGATACGCAGTATTTT. Translation: CASSEGGLTSTDTQYF.

The CDR3 reads CASSILPGSGGGNEQFF. CDR3 nucleotide sequence: TGTGCCAGTAGTATCCTCCCGGGTAGCGGGGGAGGTAATGAGCAGTTCTTC. This chain joins TRBV19 and TRBJ2-1; 9 nucleotides match TRBD2. Germline assignment: CDR1 LNHDA and CDR2 SQIVND (reference sequence). The junction had 13 bases not matched to a gene; V was cut back by 3 bases and J by 7 bases. The CDR3 is 17 residues long.

The J gene is TRBJ2-7, the V gene TRBV10-1; perhaps TRBD2 as D (6 bases). Germline-derived CDR1 and CDR2 are WNHNN and SYGVQD (reference sequence). V was shortened by 6 bases and J by 2 bases, with 20 bases between the two germline ends. The CDR3 runs to 16 residues. CDR3 region: CASSVKPGTGAYEQYF. Written as DNA, the CDR3 is TGCGCCAGCAGCGTGAAGCCCGGGACGGGGGCCTACGAGCAGTACTTC.

The V and J genes are TRBV25-1 and TRBJ1-3; 10 bases line up with TRBD1. The CDR3 runs 16 residues. Germline V lookup: CDR1 MGHDK, CDR2 SYGVNS. The junction had 6 bases not matched to a gene; V was cut back by 5 bases and J by 2 bases. In DNA form, the CDR3 reads TGTGCCAGCAGTCTACATGGACAGGGGGCTGGAAACACCATATATTTT. It encodes CASSLHGQGAGNTIYF.

V gene TRBV19 combines with J gene TRBJ1-6; a possible D gene is TRBD1 (6 bases). Trimming pared 7 bases from V and 6 bases from J, leaving 10 bases between. Germline V gene data show CDR1 as LNHDA and CDR2 as SQIVND (reference sequence). The CDR3 runs 13 residues. The CDR3 loop reads CASNDRSNSPLHF. The DNA of the CDR3 is TGTGCCAGTAACGACAGGAGTAATTCACCCCTCCACTTT.

The chain employs TRBV28 and TRBJ2-1; unclear D gene. V was pared by 6 bases and J by 7 bases, with 16 bases between. The CDR3 extends over 14 amino acids. Germline V gene lookup returns CDR1 MDHEN and CDR2 SYDVKM. The CDR3 loop is CASRFRNPRNEQFF. CDR3 nucleotide sequence: TGTGCCAGCAGATTCCGGAACCCTAGGAATGAGCAGTTCTTC.

This clone was detected many times. The V call is TRBV5-1, the J call TRBJ2-3; 8 bases map to TRBD2. CDR3 size: 16 residues. Germline V gene lookup returns CDR1 SGHRS and CDR2 YFSETQ. Trimming removed 5 bases from V and 0 bases from J; junction bases left unmatched: 8. CDR3 in DNA: TGCGCCAGCAGTTCGAATAGCGGGGTTAGCACAGATACGCAGTATTTT. This codes for CASSSNSGVSTDTQYF.

This clone was seen only once. V usage is TRBV7-2 and J usage is TRBJ2-3, with 9 bases lining up with TRBD2. V trimming: 1 base; J trimming: 5 bases; junction bases outside the gene matches: 7. Looked up from germline, CDR1 is SGHTA and CDR2 is FQGNSA. This CDR3 is built from 16 residues. The CDR3 nucleotides read TGTGCCAGCAGCTTAGACCAGCGGGGGGCAGGAGATACGCAGTATTTT. Amino acid sequence: CASSLDQRGAGDTQYF.

The rearrangement uses TRBV28 and TRBJ1-1, with D tentatively TRBD1 (5 bases). Germline CDR1 is MDHEN and CDR2 is SYDVKM. CDR3 length equals 12 residues. The V end was cut by 10 bases, the J end by 1 base, with 10 bases between. CDR3 sequence: CAITQANTEAFF. The CDR3 nucleotides are TGTGCCATCACACAGGCGAACACTGAAGCTTTCTTT.

V is TRBV5-5 and J is TRBJ2-7; D is perhaps TRBD1 (6 bases). The CDR3 is made up of 14 amino acids. Germline loops: CDR1 SGHKS, CDR2 YYEKEE (reference sequence). Trimming removed 2 bases at V and 2 bases at J, with 11 bases between. CDR3 nucleotide sequence: TGTGCCAGCAGCTTTACAGGGACCACCTACGAGCAGTACTTC. Translating gives CASSFTGTTYEQYF.

There are a few counts of this clone. CDR3 nucleotide sequence: TGCGCCAGCAGGCAACCGAGGGATAATTCACCCCTCCACTTT. Its protein product is CASRQPRDNSPLHF. The rearrangement links TRBV4-1 to TRBJ1-6, with unresolved D. CDR1 is MGHRA, CDR2 YSYEKL, per germline. The CDR3 has 14 amino acids. V lost 6 bases to trimming and J lost 5 bases, with 11 bases between them.

The chain uses TRBV5-1 and TRBJ1-2, with 11 bases matching TRBD1. The germline gives CDR1 SGHRS, CDR2 YFSETQ. This CDR3 region has 15 residues. The trim removed 4 bases at V and 3 bases at J, leaving 5 bases unmatched. CDR3 sequence reads: CASSLGQGADYGYTF. The CDR3 region has the DNA TGCGCCAGCAGCCTAGGACAGGGGGCCGACTATGGCTACACCTTC. Variable domain in full (rest from reference TRBV5-1 and TRBJ1-2): KAGVTQTPRYLIKTRGQQVTLSCSPISGHRSVSWYQQTPGQGLQFLFEYFSETQRNKGNFPGRFSGRQFSNSRSEMNVSTLELGDSALYLCASSLGQGADYGYTFGSGTRLTVV.

The CDR3 nucleotides are TGTGCCAGTAGACCATGGGGGCGGAACAATGAGCAGTTCTTC. Its protein product is CASRPWGRNNEQFF. The chain couples TRBV19 to TRBJ2-1; D may be TRBD1 (6 bases). V lost 6 bases and J lost 5, with 14 bases in between. The CDR3 is 14 residues long. From germline, CDR1 is LNHDA and CDR2 SQIVND (reference sequence). Filled out from reference TRBV19 and TRBJ2-1, the complete variable domain reads DGGITQSPKYLFRKEGQNVTLSCEQNLNHDAMYWYRQDPGQGLRLIYYSQIVNDFQKGDIAEGYSVSREKKESFPLTVTSAQKNPTAFYLCASRPWGRNNEQFFGPGTRLTVL.

This chain uses TRBV23-1 with TRBJ1-5; 9 nucleotides line up with TRBD1. TRBV23-1 is an open reading frame whose function is uncertain. The CDR3 runs to 15 residues. With V trimmed by 0 bases and J by 6 bases, 3 bases remained unmatched. CDR3 in amino acids: CASSQSGTGIQPQHF. Written as DNA, the CDR3 is TGCGCCAGCAGTCAATCGGGGACAGGGATTCAGCCCCAGCATTTT.

This rearrangement joins TRBV6-5 to TRBJ1-1, with TRBD1 identical over 10 bases. Germline V gene sequence: CDR1 MNHEY, CDR2 SVGAGI. CDR3 length: 15 amino acids. V trimming: 5 bases; J trimming: 0 bases; junction bases outside the gene matches: 3. Here the CDR3 DNA reads TGTGCCAGCAGTCCGGGACAGGGGATGAACACTGAAGCTTTCTTT. It codes for CASSPGQGMNTEAFF.

This chain connects TRBV19 to TRBJ1-3; TRBD1 is a possible D gene (5 bases). Trimming removed 5 bases at V and 4 bases at J, with 18 bases between. Per germline, CDR1 LNHDA and CDR2 SQIVND (reference sequence). The CDR3 length is 16 residues. The CDR3 region has the DNA TGTGCCAGTAGTCTACAGGAGGGTTCAGCCGGAAACACCATATATTTT. Its translation: CASSLQEGSAGNTIYF.

V and J are TRBV7-9 and TRBJ1-1; 7 bases are shared with TRBD1. J gave up 1 base and V 6 bases, and 8 bases lay outside the gene matches. Germline loops: CDR1 SEHNR, CDR2 FQNEAQ (reference sequence). This CDR3 region has 15 residues. The CDR3 coding sequence is TGTGCCAGCAGATATAAGGGACAGACGAACACTGAAGCTTTCTTT. Protein product: CASRYKGQTNTEAFF.

As concerns this clone: Germline and junction disagree at one end, which may indicate a read error. This chain joins TRBV7-2 and TRBJ1-3, with 7 nucleotides matching TRBD1. CDR3 length: 17 amino acids. Germline-derived CDR1 and CDR2 are SGHTA and FQGNSA. The CDR3 DNA is TGTGCCAGCAGCTTAGTAGCCGGGACAGTCTCTAGAAACACCATATATTTT. Its translation: CASSLVAGTVSRNTIYF.

V is TRBV2 and J is TRBJ1-5; the D gene is possibly TRBD1 (6 bases). Trimming removed 3 bases from V and 7 bases from J, with 10 bases in between. CDR3 length equals 13 residues. CDR1 and CDR2 from the germline V gene are SNHLY and FYNNEI. The CDR3 is CASSDPGDQPQHF. Here the CDR3 DNA reads TGTGCCAGCAGTGACCCAGGGGACCAGCCCCAGCATTTT.

The chain carries TRBV7-2 and TRBJ1-4, with 8 bases identical to TRBD1. The J segment lost 3 bases and the V segment lost 1 base, leaving 7 bases of the junction unmatched. The CDR3 runs to 17 residues. Looked up from germline, CDR1 is SGHTA and CDR2 is FQGNSA. The DNA for the CDR3 is TGTGCCAGCAGCTTAGGCAGGGGGCTCGGGGCTAATGAAAAACTGTTTTTT. Its protein product is CASSLGRGLGANEKLFF.

The rearrangement joins TRBV10-3 to TRBJ2-4, with 7 bases identical to TRBD1. CDR1 and CDR2 from the germline V gene are ENHRY and SYGVKD. The ends lost 3 bases at V and 4 bases at J; junction bases unmatched: 6. The CDR3 is made up of 15 amino acids. In nucleotides, the CDR3 is TGTGCCATCAGTGAACCAGGGGGTTCTAAAAACATTCAGTACTTC. It is translated as CAISEPGGSKNIQYF.